One and the same sample provided the 18 T cell receptor beta chains below, sequenced in a study of blood T cell repertoires in COVID-19. Clones were sequenced by immunoSEQ multiplex PCR, and TCRdb holds only the in-frame ones, with some missing. Of about 200,000 clones listed, roughly 94% are singletons. The sequencing input was peripheral blood. All receptors come from a man in his thirties or forties with COVID-19, enrolled during active disease.

The chain uses TRBV27 and TRBJ2-5; TRBD1 matches 8 bases. V shed 7 bases and J 1 base; nucleotides not matched to a gene: 8. Germline V gene lookup returns CDR1 MNHEY and CDR2 SMNVEV (reference sequence). The CDR3 has 15 residues. CDR3 residues: CASNQGQGRQETQYF. The CDR3, as DNA: TGTGCCAGCAACCAAGGACAGGGACGCCAAGAGACCCAGTACTTC.

The chain's CDR3 is CASSPRSITVGATNYGYTF. As DNA, the CDR3 is TGTGCCAGCTCACCACGCTCTATAACAGTCGGCGCTACTAACTATGGCTACACCTTC. V and J are TRBV18 and TRBJ1-2; D is ambiguous. The V and J ends lost 1 base and 0 bases respectively, with 21 bases between them. The CDR3 is made up of 19 amino acids. Per the germline V gene, CDR1 is KGHSH and CDR2 is LQKENI. Full variable domain (missing parts from reference TRBV18 and TRBJ1-2): NAGVMQNPRHLVRRRGQEARLRCSPMKGHSHVYWYRQLPEEGLKFMVYLQKENIIDESGMPKERFSAEFPKEGPSILRIQQVVRGDSAAYFCASSPRSITVGATNYGYTFGSGTRLTVV.

The rearrangement links TRBV2 to TRBJ2-7, with 8 positions matching TRBD1. J lost 7 bases, V lost 6 bases, and 11 bases had no gene match. This CDR3 has 14 amino acids. Germline V gene sequence: CDR1 SNHLY, CDR2 FYNNEI. The CDR3 DNA reads TGTGCCAGCAGGGCGGGACAGGCTCCAATTGAGCAGTACTTC. Translation: CASRAGQAPIEQYF.

The chain recombines TRBV18 with TRBJ1-4; 7 nucleotides line up with TRBD1. This CDR3 comprises 17 residues. Germline V lookup: CDR1 KGHSH, CDR2 LQKENI. Trimming cost V 0 bases and J 5 bases; bases outside gene matches: 9. In DNA form, the CDR3 reads TGTGCCAGCTCACCACCATCACAGGTCAGGGGGAATGAAAAACTGTTTTTT. The encoded protein is CASSPPSQVRGNEKLFF.

This clone was picked up a small number of times. The DNA of the CDR3 is TGTGCCAGCAGTGAAATTGGGACAGGGAGTGAAGCTTTCTTT. Protein sequence: CASSEIGTGSEAFF. The V and J genes are TRBV6-1 and TRBJ1-1, with 9 bases matching TRBD1. There are 14 residues in the CDR3. Germline V gene data show CDR1 as MNHNS and CDR2 as SASEGT. The V segment lost 2 bases and the J segment 7 bases; nucleotides outside the gene matches: 5.

This clone was recorded only once. The chain carries TRBV5-1 and TRBJ2-1; 8 positions agree with TRBD1. CDR1 is SGHRS and CDR2 is YFSETQ in the germline V gene. This CDR3 comprises 15 residues. The junction had 9 bases not matched to a gene; V was cut back by 4 bases and J by 6 bases. The CDR3 region is CASSPGTGIGNEQFF. CDR3 nucleotide sequence: TGCGCCAGCAGCCCCGGGACAGGTATCGGCAATGAGCAGTTCTTC.

The chain combines TRBV11-2 with TRBJ2-1; 16 bases are a match to TRBD2. There are 16 residues in the CDR3. Per the germline V gene, CDR1 is SGHAT and CDR2 is FQNNGV. V shed 1 base and J 9 bases; nucleotides not matched to a gene: 3. The CDR3 region has the DNA TGTGCCAGCAGCTTAGCCGGGACTAGCGGGGGGGGTGAGCAGTTCTTC. It encodes CASSLAGTSGGGEQFF.

The chain uses TRBV4-1 and TRBJ2-1, with D tentatively TRBD1 (7 bases). Trimming pared 0 bases from V and 5 bases from J, leaving 14 bases between. This CDR3 has 16 residues. CDR1 is MGHRA, CDR2 YSYEKL, per germline. In DNA, the CDR3 is TGCGCCAGCAGCCAAGATAGGAGGGGGCTCAACAATGAGCAGTTCTTC. It specifies CASSQDRRGLNNEQFF.

This clone occurred once. The J gene is TRBJ2-2, the V gene TRBV27; D remains ambiguous. V shed 6 bases and J shed 0 bases, with 14 bases lying between them. Germline loops: CDR1 MNHEY, CDR2 SMNVEV (reference sequence). CDR3 size: 16 residues. The CDR3 bases are TGTGCCAGCAGCGGAGCTCACCGCGCGAACACCGGGGAGCTGTTTTTT. It is translated as CASSGAHRANTGELFF.

V gene TRBV4-1 combines with J gene TRBJ2-1; 8 bases line up with TRBD1. Germline trimming cut 2 bases from V and 0 bases from J; bases unmatched to any gene: 9. This CDR3 has 18 amino acids. From germline, CDR1 is MGHRA and CDR2 YSYEKL. The CDR3 region has the DNA TGCGCCAGCAGCCAAAGACAGGGGTCCCTTGGCTCCTACAATGAGCAGTTCTTC. Amino acid sequence: CASSQRQGSLGSYNEQFF.

Here the CDR3 DNA reads TGTGCCAGCAGCAAAGTCCCAGTAGGCGGGACCGGGGAGCTGTTTTTT. This translates into CASSKVPVGGTGELFF. This sequence joins TRBV21-1 and TRBJ2-2; the table's D call, TRBD2, has no DNA check behind it. TRBV21-1 is a known pseudogene. This CDR3 is built from 16 residues.

This chain uses TRBV5-1 with TRBJ2-2, with 7 bases lining up with TRBD2. V was clipped by 4 bases and J by 1 base; unmatched bases: 4. Germline V gene data show CDR1 as SGHRS and CDR2 as YFSETQ. The CDR3 covers 15 residues. In nucleotides, the CDR3 is TGCGCCAGCAGCCCTGTAGCGGGGAACACCGGGGAGCTGTTTTTT. Its translation is CASSPVAGNTGELFF.

The V and J genes are TRBV11-3 and TRBJ2-2; D unclear. Germline CDR1 reads SGHNT; CDR2 reads YENEEA. V lost 3 bases, J lost 6 bases, and 2 bases lay in between. The CDR3 has 11 amino acids. CDR3 in amino acids: CASSFAGELFF. CDR3 DNA: TGTGCCAGCAGCTTCGCCGGGGAGCTGTTTTTT.

The chain carries TRBV5-4 and TRBJ2-7; no clear D gene. This CDR3 contains 13 residues. Germline CDR1 reads SGHNT; CDR2 reads YYREEE (reference sequence). The V end was cut by 3 bases, the J end by 4 bases, with 11 bases between. CDR3 sequence (DNA): TGTGCCAGCAGCTACTCGGAGACTTACGAGCAGTACTTC. Translating gives CASSYSETYEQYF. The full variable domain, in which reference TRBV5-4 and TRBJ2-7 provide the parts outside the CDR3, is ETGVTQSPTHLIKTRGQQVTLRCSSQSGHNTVSWYQQALGQGPQFIFQYYREEENGRGNFPPRFSGLQFPNYSSELNVNALELDDSALYLCASSYSETYEQYFGPGTRLTVT.

The chain links TRBV3-1 (or the pseudogene TRBV3-2) to TRBJ1-2; TRBD1 aligns across 10 bases. The germline V gene has CDR1 LGHDT and CDR2 YNNKEL (reference sequence). Trimming took 0 bases from V and 5 from J; bases not matched to a gene: 6. The CDR3 loop spans 16 amino acids. The CDR3 DNA reads TGTGCCAGCAGCCAAGATGACAGGGGGCGAGGGTATGGCTACACCTTC. Amino acids: CASSQDDRGRGYGYTF.

The rearrangement joins TRBV30 to TRBJ2-3; D gene unclear. V shed 5 bases and J shed 1 base, with 10 bases lying between them. Germline lookup yields CDR1 GTSNPN and CDR2 SVGIG (reference sequence). There are 13 residues in the CDR3. The DNA of the CDR3 is TGTGCCTGGGGAGTCTCGGGCACAGATACGCAGTATTTT. It specifies CAWGVSGTDTQYF. The variable domain in full, with the rest retrieved from reference TRBV30 and TRBJ2-3, is SQTIHQWPATLVQPVGSPLSLECTVEGTSNPNLYWYRQAAGRGLQLLFYSVGIGQISSEVPQNLSASRPQDRQFILSSKKLLLSDSGFYLCAWGVSGTDTQYFGPGTRLTVL.

The V and J genes are TRBV7-2 and TRBJ1-3; TRBD1 matches at 7 bases. Germline V gives CDR1 SGHTA, CDR2 FQGNSA. J gave up 6 bases and V 2 bases, and 1 base lay outside the gene matches. The CDR3 is 13 residues long. The CDR3 DNA reads as TGTGCCAGCAGCTTACAGGGGGTAAACACCATATATTTT. Protein product: CASSLQGVNTIYF.

This sequence joins TRBV3-1 (or the pseudogene TRBV3-2) and TRBJ2-5; D may be TRBD1 (6 bases). Trimming took 1 base from V and 4 from J, leaving 16 bases between them. This CDR3 spans 16 amino acids. Germline V gives CDR1 LGHDT, CDR2 YNNKEL (reference sequence). The CDR3 DNA follows: TGTGCCAGCAGCCAAGGGACAGTATGGGGGAGAGAGACCCAGTACTTC. As protein: CASSQGTVWGRETQYF.